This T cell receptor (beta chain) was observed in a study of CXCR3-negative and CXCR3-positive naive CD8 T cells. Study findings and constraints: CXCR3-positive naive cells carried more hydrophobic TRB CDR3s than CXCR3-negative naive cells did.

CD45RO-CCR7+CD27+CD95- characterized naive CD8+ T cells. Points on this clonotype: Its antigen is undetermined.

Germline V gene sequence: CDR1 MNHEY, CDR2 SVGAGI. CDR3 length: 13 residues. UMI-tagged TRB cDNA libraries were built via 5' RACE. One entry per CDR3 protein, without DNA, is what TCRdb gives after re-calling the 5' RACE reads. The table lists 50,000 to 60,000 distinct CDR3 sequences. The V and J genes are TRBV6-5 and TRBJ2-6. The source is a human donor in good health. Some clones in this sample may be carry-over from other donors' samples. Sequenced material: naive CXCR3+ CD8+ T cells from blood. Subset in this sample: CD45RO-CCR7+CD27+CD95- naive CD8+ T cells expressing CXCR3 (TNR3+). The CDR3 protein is CASSESGANVLTF.